The present T cell receptor (beta chain) was sequenced within a study of blood T cell repertoires in COVID-19. At the level of the study: Sites in the United States, Italy and Spain provided acute and convalescent COVID-19 samples. T cells, B-cell-depleted T cells, or PBMCs supplied cDNA or gDNA.

This CDR3 contains 13 residues. V lost 5 bases and J lost 4; bases outside the gene matches: 2. The V gene's germline CDR1 is LGHDT and CDR2 YNNKEL (reference sequence). Sequenced by immunoSEQ multiplex PCR; TCRdb stores in-frame clones only, minus some. Found here are under 300,000 clones, approximately 90% of them singletons; the top ten hold roughly 4%. This chain links TRBV3-1 (or the pseudogene TRBV3-2) with TRBJ2-7, with TRBD1 matching over 10 bases. This receptor was taken from a man aged 18 to 29 with active or convalescent COVID-19. The specimen sequenced was peripheral blood. CDR3 nucleotide sequence: TGTGCCAGCAGCTGGGACAGGGGATACGAGCAGTACTTC. It codes for CASSWDRGYEQYF.